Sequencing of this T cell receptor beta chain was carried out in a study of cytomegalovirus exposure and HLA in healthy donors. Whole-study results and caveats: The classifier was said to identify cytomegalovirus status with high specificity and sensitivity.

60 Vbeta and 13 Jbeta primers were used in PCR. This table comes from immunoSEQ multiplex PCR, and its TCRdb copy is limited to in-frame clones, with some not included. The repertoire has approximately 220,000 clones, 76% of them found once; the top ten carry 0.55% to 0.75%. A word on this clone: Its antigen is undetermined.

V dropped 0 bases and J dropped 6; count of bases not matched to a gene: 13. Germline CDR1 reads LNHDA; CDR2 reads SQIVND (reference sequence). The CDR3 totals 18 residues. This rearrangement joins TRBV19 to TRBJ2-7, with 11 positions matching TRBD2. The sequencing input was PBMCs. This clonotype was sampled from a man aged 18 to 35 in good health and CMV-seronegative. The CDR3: CASSIDGQNSGRAPEQYF. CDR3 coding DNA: TGTGCCAGTAGTATAGATGGACAAAATAGCGGGAGGGCCCCCGAGCAGTACTTC.